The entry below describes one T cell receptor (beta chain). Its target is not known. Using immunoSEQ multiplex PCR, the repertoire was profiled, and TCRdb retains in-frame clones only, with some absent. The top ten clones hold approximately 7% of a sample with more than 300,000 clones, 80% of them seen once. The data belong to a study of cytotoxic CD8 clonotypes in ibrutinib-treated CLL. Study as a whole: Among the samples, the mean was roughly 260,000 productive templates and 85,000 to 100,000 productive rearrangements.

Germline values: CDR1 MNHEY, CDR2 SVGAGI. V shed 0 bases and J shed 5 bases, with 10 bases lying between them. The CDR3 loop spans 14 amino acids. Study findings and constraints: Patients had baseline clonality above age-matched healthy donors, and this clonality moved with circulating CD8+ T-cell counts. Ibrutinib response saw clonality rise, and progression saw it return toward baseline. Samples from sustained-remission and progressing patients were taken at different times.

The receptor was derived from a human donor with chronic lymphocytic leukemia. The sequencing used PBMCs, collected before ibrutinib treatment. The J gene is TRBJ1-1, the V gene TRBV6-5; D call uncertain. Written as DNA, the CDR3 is TGTGCCAGCAGTTACTCTTTTGCGGGGACTGAAGCTTTCTTT. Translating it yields CASSYSFAGTEAFF.